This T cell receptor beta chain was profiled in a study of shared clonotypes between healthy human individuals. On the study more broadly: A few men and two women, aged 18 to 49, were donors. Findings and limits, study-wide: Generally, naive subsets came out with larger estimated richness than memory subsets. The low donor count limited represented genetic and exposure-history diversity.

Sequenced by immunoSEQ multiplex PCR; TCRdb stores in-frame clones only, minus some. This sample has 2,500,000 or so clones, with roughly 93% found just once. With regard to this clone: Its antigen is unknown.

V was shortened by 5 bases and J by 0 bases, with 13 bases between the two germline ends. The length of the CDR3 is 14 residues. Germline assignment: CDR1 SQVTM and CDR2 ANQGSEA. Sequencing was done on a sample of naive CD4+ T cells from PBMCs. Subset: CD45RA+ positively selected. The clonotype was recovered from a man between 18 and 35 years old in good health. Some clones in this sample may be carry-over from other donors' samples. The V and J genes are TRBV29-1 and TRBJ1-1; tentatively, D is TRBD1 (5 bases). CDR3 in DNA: TGCAGCGTTTACATGACAGAGATGAACACTGAAGCTTTCTTT. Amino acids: CSVYMTEMNTEAFF.